A single sample is the source of the 31 T cell receptor beta chains below, sequenced in a study of molecular identifiers for immune sequencing clone quantification. Via MiXCR, TCRdb re-called the PCR reads, giving one row per CDR3 protein. The sample carries approximately 670,000 distinct CDR3 sequences, 20% recorded once. The source material was naive CD8+ T cells from blood, with Jurkat cell RNA spiked in. Subset denoted: FACS-sorted CD8+CD4-CCR7+CD45RA+ naive T cells. Receptor source: a human donor in good health. Some libraries in this study had Jurkat cell RNA spiked in.

This clonotype has ten or more counts. V is TRBV4-1 and J is TRBJ2-7; unclear D gene. The CDR3 runs 15 residues. Germline values: CDR1 MGHRA, CDR2 YSYEKL. The ends were cut back, 0 bases at V and 0 bases at J, with 9 bases in the middle. CDR3 in amino acids: CASSQEARSSYEQYF. CDR3 bases: TGCGCCAGCAGCCAAGAAGCAAGAAGCTCCTACGAGCAGTACTTC.

This chain connects TRBV20-1 to TRBJ1-1, with D unclear. This CDR3 contains 12 residues. Trimming removed 2 bases from V and 3 bases from J, with 7 bases in between. From germline, CDR1 is DFQATT and CDR2 SNEGSKA (reference sequence). The CDR3 is CSARNRYTEAFF. Written as DNA, the CDR3 is TGCAGTGCTAGAAACAGATACACTGAAGCTTTCTTT.

This clonotype was seen only a few times. As DNA, the CDR3 is TGTGCCAGCAGTTACTCAGGGGCCGATGGCTACACCTTC. It yields the protein CASSYSGADGYTF. The chain couples TRBV6-2 or TRBV6-3 to TRBJ1-2, with a tentative D call TRBD1 (5 bases). Germline V CDR1 and CDR2: MNHEY, SVGEGT. V lost 0 bases and J 6 bases, leaving 8 bases between the germline ends. The CDR3 consists of 13 residues.

This clonotype occurred many times. V gene TRBV3-1 combines with J gene TRBJ1-5, with D unresolved. The ends were cut back, 3 bases at V and 4 bases at J, with 4 bases in the middle. The CDR3 is made up of 12 amino acids. Germline-derived CDR1 and CDR2 are LGHDT and YNNKEL (reference sequence). As DNA, the CDR3 is TGTGCCAGCAGCCATAAGAATCAGCCCCAGCATTTT. This sequence encodes CASSHKNQPQHF.

This clonotype was found many times. CDR3 loop: CARLLQENTGELFF. Written as DNA, the CDR3 is TGTGCCAGATTACTACAAGAGAACACCGGGGAGCTGTTTTTT. The chain joins TRBV6-2 or TRBV6-3 to TRBJ2-2, with D unresolved. CDR3 length equals 14 residues. Germline V CDR1 and CDR2: MNHEY, SVGEGT. Trimming stripped 9 bases from V and 1 base from J, with 12 bases between.

This clonotype was seen a few times. This chain joins TRBV12-3 or TRBV12-4 and TRBJ2-1; 7 nucleotides align to TRBD1. This CDR3 has 15 residues. V shed 3 bases, J shed 10 bases, and the junction held 12 bases outside the gene matches. The CDR3 is CASSFPQGQLGEQFF. The DNA of the CDR3 is TGTGCCAGCAGTTTTCCACAGGGGCAATTGGGCGAGCAGTTCTTC.

There are many counts of this clonotype. V gene TRBV14 combines with J gene TRBJ1-1; perhaps TRBD1 as D (5 bases). Looked up from germline, CDR1 is SGHDN and CDR2 is FVKESK. The CDR3 sequence is 10 residues long. V was pared by 8 bases and J by 13 bases, with 14 bases between. The CDR3 coding sequence is TGTGCCAGCGGGGGGAGCTTGGGTTTCTTT. It yields the protein CASGGSLGFF.

This clonotype was counted at least ten times. The chain uses TRBV7-9 and TRBJ2-2; 10 nucleotides align to TRBD1. J was trimmed by 8 bases and V by 3 bases; bases with no gene match: 6. The CDR3 has 15 amino acids. The germline V gene encodes CDR1 SEHNR and CDR2 FQNEAQ (reference sequence). For the CDR3, the DNA is TGTGCCAGCAGCTTCTCCGGGACAGGGGTTGGGGAGCTGTTTTTT. Protein: CASSFSGTGVGELFF.

The chain carries TRBV6-2 or TRBV6-3 and TRBJ2-7; D is perhaps TRBD1 or TRBD2 (5 bases each). Looked up from germline, CDR1 is MNHEY and CDR2 is SVGEGT. Trimming left V 0 bases short and J 2 bases short, with 11 bases between. The CDR3 length is 15 residues. CDR3 sequence (DNA): TGTGCCAGCAGTTACTCAGGGACGGCAGCCTACGAGCAGTACTTC. This gives the protein CASSYSGTAAYEQYF.

In regard to this clonotype: A much larger clone lies a single base off, so this may be a read error. V and J are TRBV20-1 and TRBJ1-3, with D tentatively TRBD1 (5 bases). Germline V gene lookup returns CDR1 DFQATT and CDR2 SNEGSKA (reference sequence). The CDR3 contains 14 residues. CDR3 amino acids: CSERTGSSGNTICF. In DNA form, the CDR3 reads TGCAGTGAGAGAACAGGAAGCTCTGGAAACACCATATGTTTT.

The table lists this clonotype with a few counts. This rearrangement joins TRBV6-9 to TRBJ1-2; D gene unclear. CDR1 is MNHGY, CDR2 SVAAGI, per germline. CDR3 length: 15 residues. V lost 5 bases, J lost 6 bases, and 19 bases lay in between. CDR3 bases: TGTGCCAGCAGTCACTACAAGGACTTTTCTGATGGCTACACCTTC. Translation gives CASSHYKDFSDGYTF.

To note about this clonotype: Since a much larger clone is just one base distant, this may be a read error. The V and J genes are TRBV25-1 and TRBJ2-7; possible D gene TRBD1, 5 bases. Germline values: CDR1 MGHDK, CDR2 SYGVNS. The CDR3 has 13 residues. DNA for the CDR3: TGTGCCAGCACCCGACAGAGATCCTCCGAGCAGTACTTC. Translation gives CASTRQRSSEQYF.

The chain links TRBV27 to TRBJ1-3; D is uncertain. CDR3 length: 17 amino acids. CDR1 and CDR2 (germline): MNHEY, SMNVEV (reference sequence). Trimming cost V 2 bases and J 0 bases, with 14 bases left between them. This CDR3 is CASSLGKGIISGNTIYF. CDR3 DNA sequence: TGTGCCAGCAGTTTAGGTAAAGGGATTATCTCTGGAAACACCATATATTTT.

The V gene is TRBV5-5, the J gene TRBJ2-7; TRBD1 matches at 8 bases. Germline CDR1 and CDR2: SGHKS and YYEKEE (reference sequence). The CDR3 is 14 residues long. V trimming: 2 bases; J trimming: 6 bases; junction bases outside the gene matches: 7. CDR3 residues: CASSLGQGRSEQYF. CDR3 DNA: TGTGCCAGCAGCTTAGGACAGGGTAGGTCCGAGCAGTACTTC.

Many counts were recorded for this clonotype. The chain's CDR3 is CASSLSRGAGELFF. CDR3 nucleotides: TGTGCCAGCAGTTTATCGAGGGGGGCAGGGGAGCTGTTTTTT. V gene TRBV27 combines with J gene TRBJ2-2; D is tentatively TRBD1 or TRBD2 (6 bases each). Germline CDR1 MNHEY, CDR2 SMNVEV (reference sequence). This CDR3 spans 14 amino acids. Trimming took 0 bases from V and 8 from J, leaving 10 bases between them.

This clonotype was seen repeatedly, ten times or more. V gene TRBV13 combines with J gene TRBJ2-3; a weak D match, TRBD2 (6 bases). The CDR3 contains 17 residues. Germline V gene sequence: CDR1 PRHDT, CDR2 FYEKMQ (reference sequence). V gave up 4 bases and J gave up 2 bases, with 19 bases separating them. CDR3 bases: TGTGCCAGCAGCTCGGGAGACGGCGGGAAGGCCACAGATACGCAGTATTTT. It specifies CASSSGDGGKATDTQYF.

This clonotype was found many times. The chain is built from TRBV3-1 and TRBJ2-2; TRBD1 might be the D (6 bases). Germline V gene data show CDR1 as LGHDT and CDR2 as YNNKEL (reference sequence). V was shortened by 1 base and J by 6 bases, with 9 bases between the two germline ends. CDR3 size: 14 residues. The CDR3 DNA is TGTGCCAGCAGCCAAGTTTGGGGGCCCGGGGAGCTGTTTTTT. Protein: CASSQVWGPGELFF. Looking up the rest from reference TRBV3-1 and TRBJ2-2 gives the full variable domain: DTAVSQTPKYLVTQMGNDKSIKCEQNLGHDTMYWYKQDSKKFLKIMFSYNNKELIINETVPNRFSPKSPDKAHLNLHINSLELGDSAVYFCASSQVWGPGELFFGEGSRLTVL.

This clonotype was detected ten times or more. This chain joins TRBV5-6 and TRBJ2-7; D is possibly TRBD2 (5 bases). In germline, CDR1 is SGHDT, CDR2 YYEEEE. V was pared by 4 bases and J by 1 base, with 18 bases between. The CDR3 has 16 amino acids. This chain's CDR3 is CASSPASGRVSYEQYF. DNA of the CDR3: TGTGCCAGCAGCCCCGCTTCGGGAAGGGTGTCCTACGAGCAGTACTTC.

This clonotype has a count of ten or more. The CDR3 loop is CASSDPIGGQETQYF. The DNA for the CDR3 is TGTGCCAGCAGCGATCCCATTGGGGGCCAAGAGACCCAGTACTTC. V usage is TRBV9 and J usage is TRBJ2-5; either TRBD1 or TRBD2 may fit D (5 bases each). V was clipped by 3 bases and J by 1 base, with 13 bases between them. There are 15 residues in the CDR3. In germline, CDR1 is SGDLS, CDR2 YYNGEE.

The rearrangement uses TRBV19 and TRBJ2-7; D perhaps matches TRBD2 (7 bases). Trimming pared 5 bases from V and 4 bases from J, leaving 18 bases between. The CDR3 is made up of 15 amino acids. Germline V CDR1 and CDR2: LNHDA, SQIVND (reference sequence). CDR3: CASSSFRGARYEQYF. As DNA, the CDR3 is TGTGCCAGTAGTTCATTTCGGGGGGCCAGGTACGAGCAGTACTTC.

This rearrangement joins TRBV5-6 to TRBJ1-2; 8 nucleotides line up with TRBD1. The CDR3 is made up of 15 amino acids. Looked up from germline, CDR1 is SGHDT and CDR2 is YYEEEE. V dropped 4 bases and J dropped 7; count of bases not matched to a gene: 12. This CDR3 reads CASSGGQVLAFGYTF. Written as DNA, the CDR3 is TGTGCCAGCAGCGGGGGACAGGTCTTAGCTTTTGGCTACACCTTC.

In this sample, this clonotype turned up a few times. V usage is TRBV19 and J usage is TRBJ2-3; TRBD2 matches 11 bases. Germline values: CDR1 LNHDA, CDR2 SQIVND (reference sequence). With V trimmed by 7 bases and J by 3 bases, 6 bases remained unmatched. This CDR3 comprises 15 residues. The CDR3 loop reads CASNDLAGGTDTQYF. The CDR3 nucleotides read TGTGCCAGTAATGATCTAGCGGGGGGAACAGATACGCAGTATTTT.

As regards this clonotype: The junction does not match germline at one end; this may be a read error. The chain carries TRBV3-1 and TRBJ2-7; 9 bases line up with TRBD2. This CDR3 has 11 residues. CDR1 is LGHDT, CDR2 YNNKEL, per germline (reference sequence). CDR3 in DNA: TGTGCCAGCAGCCAAGGACTAGCGGTAAGCTTC. It encodes CASSQGLAVSF.

This clonotype was picked up a small number of times. The chain links TRBV13 to TRBJ2-4; unclear D gene. Germline V gene sequence: CDR1 PRHDT, CDR2 FYEKMQ (reference sequence). The length of the CDR3 is 15 residues. V dropped 4 bases and J dropped 3 bases, with 13 bases sitting between them. CDR3 DNA sequence: TGTGCCAGCAGCTCTTCGGAAAGGGACAAAAACATTCAGTACTTC. Translating gives CASSSSERDKNIQYF.

At least ten counts were recorded for this clonotype. This chain links TRBV7-6 with TRBJ2-3; no firm D call. The CDR3 covers 15 residues. The ends were cut back, 5 bases at V and 5 bases at J, with 17 bases in the middle. The germline gives CDR1 SGHVS, CDR2 FNYEAQ. The CDR3 bases are TGTGCCAGCAGCCAAGAGATGGGCTACGGAGATACGCAGTATTTT. Protein product: CASSQEMGYGDTQYF.

This chain connects TRBV7-9 to TRBJ1-1; no reliable D call. Looked up from germline, CDR1 is SEHNR and CDR2 is FQNEAQ (reference sequence). The V end lost 8 bases, the J end lost 4 bases, and 11 bases lay between the germline ends. CDR3 length equals 12 residues. The CDR3 bases are TGTGCCAGCGAAGGGTTTACCACTGAAGCTTTCTTT. It translates to CASEGFTTEAFF.

This clonotype showed up many times. The chain links TRBV6-2 or TRBV6-3 to TRBJ2-2; possibly TRBD2 for D (5 bases). The germline V gene has CDR1 MNHEY and CDR2 SVGEGT. CDR3 size: 16 residues. Trimming took off 7 bases at V and 3 bases at J, with 18 bases between the two ends. The CDR3 DNA is TGTGCCAGCATCCCCCTGGGAGAGGGCTACACCGGGGAGCTGTTTTTT. It encodes CASIPLGEGYTGELFF.

A note on this clonotype: This may come from a read error, since a much larger clone is one base off. The rearrangement joins TRBV3-1 to TRBJ1-3; a possible D gene is TRBD1 (6 bases). The CDR3 covers 15 residues. Between the trimmed V and J ends, which lost 4 bases and 0 bases, there was a span of 10 bases. CDR1 and CDR2 from the germline V gene are LGHDT and YNNKEL (reference sequence). The CDR3 protein is CASSPQGDSGNTIYF. The CDR3 DNA reads TGTGCCAGCAGCCCACAGGGTGACTCTGGAAACACCATATATTTT.

At least ten counts were recorded for this clonotype. The V call is TRBV3-1, the J call TRBJ2-3; the D is unclear. From germline, CDR1 is LGHDT and CDR2 YNNKEL (reference sequence). V gave up 0 bases and J gave up 7 bases, with 14 bases separating them. The CDR3 extends over 15 amino acids. The CDR3 nucleotides are TGTGCCAGCAGCCAAGATTGGCGAGGCGGCTATACGCAGTATTTT. As protein: CASSQDWRGGYTQYF.

This clonotype has only a few counts. The genes are TRBV6-2 or TRBV6-3 and TRBJ2-1; the match to TRBD1 covers 8 bases. V gave up 6 bases and J gave up 4 bases; unmatched junction bases: 11. The germline gives CDR1 MNHEY, CDR2 SVGEGT. The CDR3 contains 16 residues. Here the CDR3 DNA reads TGTGCCAGCAGCCTTTATTCCGGGACAGGATACAATGAGCAGTTCTTC. Translating it yields CASSLYSGTGYNEQFF.

Regarding this clonotype: At one end, the junction sequence differs from germline, possibly due to a read error. CDR3 region: CASRQEHRGPNYGYTF. The DNA for the CDR3 is TGTGCCAGCCGCCAAGAACACAGGGGGCCAAACTATGGCTACACCTTC. This chain joins TRBV3-1 and TRBJ1-2, with 9 positions matching TRBD1. This CDR3 region has 16 residues. Germline V gene lookup returns CDR1 LGHDT and CDR2 YNNKEL (reference sequence).